These 3 T cell receptor beta chains were all obtained from the same sample, sequenced in a study of blood T cell repertoires in COVID-19. Sequenced by immunoSEQ multiplex PCR; TCRdb stores in-frame clones only, minus some. Among 410,000 or so clones listed, around 91% were seen once. The sample comprised peripheral blood. The receptors come from a woman aged 35 to 49 with COVID-19, enrolled during active disease.

Remarks on this clone: Other DNA sequences in this specimen translate into the identical CDR3. The chain combines TRBV28 with TRBJ1-1; D remains unclear. Trimming removed 2 bases from V and 2 bases from J, with 6 bases in between. Per germline, CDR1 MDHEN and CDR2 SYDVKM. The CDR3 contains 13 residues. The CDR3 sequence is CASSLKPNTEAFF. CDR3 coding DNA: TGTGCCAGCAGTTTAAAGCCTAACACTGAAGCTTTCTTT.

The genes are TRBV6-2 or TRBV6-3 and TRBJ2-2, with D unresolved. V was pared by 4 bases and J by 5 bases, with 23 bases between. Germline lookup yields CDR1 MNHEY and CDR2 SVGEGT. The CDR3 has 18 amino acids. The CDR3 is CASSCSNPFWLCTGELFF. The CDR3 DNA reads as TGTGCCAGCAGTTGCTCCAATCCGTTCTGGCTGTGTACCGGGGAGCTGTTTTTT.

This chain joins TRBV21-1 and TRBJ2-5; the DNA was not compared with TRBD2, the D call given in the table. TRBV21-1 is labeled a pseudogene. The CDR3 is 17 residues long. DNA for the CDR3: TGTGCCAGCAGCAAACCGAAGGGTCTAGCGCCTTTAGAGGACCAGTACTTC. Translated, it gives CASSKPKGLAPLEDQYF.